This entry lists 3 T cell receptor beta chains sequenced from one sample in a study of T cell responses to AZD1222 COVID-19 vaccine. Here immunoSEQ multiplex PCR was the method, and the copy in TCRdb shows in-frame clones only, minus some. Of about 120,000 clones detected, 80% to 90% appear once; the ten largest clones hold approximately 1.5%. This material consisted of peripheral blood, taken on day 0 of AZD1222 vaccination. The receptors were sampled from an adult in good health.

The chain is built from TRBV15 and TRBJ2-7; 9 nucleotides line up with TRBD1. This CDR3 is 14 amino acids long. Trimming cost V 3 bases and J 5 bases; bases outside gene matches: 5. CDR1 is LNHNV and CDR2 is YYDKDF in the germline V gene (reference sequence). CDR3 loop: CATSRRQGVDEQYF. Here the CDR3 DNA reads TGTGCCACCAGCAGGAGACAGGGGGTGGACGAGCAGTACTTC.

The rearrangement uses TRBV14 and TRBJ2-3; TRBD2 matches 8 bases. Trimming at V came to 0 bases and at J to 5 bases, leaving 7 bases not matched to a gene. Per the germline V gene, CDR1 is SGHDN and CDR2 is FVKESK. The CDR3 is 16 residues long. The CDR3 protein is CASSQEPGGNRDTQYF. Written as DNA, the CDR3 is TGTGCCAGCAGCCAAGAGCCGGGGGGGAATAGAGATACGCAGTATTTT.

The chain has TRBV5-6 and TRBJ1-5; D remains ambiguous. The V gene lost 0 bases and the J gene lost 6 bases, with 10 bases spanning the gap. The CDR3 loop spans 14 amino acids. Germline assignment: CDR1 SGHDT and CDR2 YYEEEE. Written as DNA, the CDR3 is TGTGCCAGCAGCTTGGAGGCGAAGGCTCAGCCCCAGCATTTT. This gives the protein CASSLEAKAQPQHF.